Only one count was recorded for the clone carrying this T cell receptor beta chain. The PCR made use of 60 Vbeta and 13 Jbeta primers. The table came from immunoSEQ multiplex PCR; TCRdb's copy has only in-frame clones and leaves some out. The table includes roughly 150,000 clones, roughly 80% detected once. This record belongs to a study of cytomegalovirus exposure and HLA in healthy donors. From germline, CDR1 is SGHAT and CDR2 FQNNGV. This CDR3 is 19 amino acids long. V shed 0 bases, J shed 0 bases, and the junction held 9 bases outside the gene matches. This chain uses TRBV11-2 with TRBJ2-1, with 9 bases identical to TRBD2. The sample taken for sequencing was PBMCs. The clonotype comes from a male donor in good health and CMV-seronegative. CDR3 region: CASSLERASGVSSYNEQFF. In nucleotides, the CDR3 is TGTGCCAGCAGCTTAGAGAGGGCTAGCGGGGTATCCTCCTACAATGAGCAGTTCTTC.